This entry describes one T cell receptor (beta chain). Its antigen is not known. The sample comes from a study of tumor-infiltrating lymphocytes in localized non-small cell lung cancer. Study conclusions and caveats: Not all patients were TCR sequenced, owing to tissue quantity. Immunotypes IM1 and IM2 had similar TCR-derived T-cell fractions.

Sequenced by immunoSEQ multiplex PCR; TCRdb stores in-frame clones only, minus some. The data show approximately 13,000 clones, around 79% seen once. CDR3 length: 16 amino acids. V was clipped by 9 bases and J by 0 bases; unmatched bases: 7. CDR1 and CDR2 from the germline V gene are WSHSY and SAAADI. The V and J genes are TRBV10-2 and TRBJ2-1; 11 nucleotides align to TRBD2. This clonotype originated in a human donor with non-small cell lung cancer. The sample comprised lung tumor tissue. Here the CDR3 reads CARLLAGAFSYNEQFF. The CDR3 DNA sequence: TGCGCCAGATTACTAGCGGGAGCATTCTCCTACAATGAGCAGTTCTTC.